The 10 T cell receptor beta chains below were found in one sample sequenced in a study of OX40 agonist ivuxolimab in advanced cancers. The repertoire was sequenced with immunoSEQ multiplex PCR; TCRdb's copy has only in-frame clones and lacks some. Of 45,000 or so clones listed, roughly four fifths are singletons. The input for sequencing was CD4+ or CD8+ T cells sorted from blood, taken in a trial of the OX40 agonist ivuxolimab. The receptors come from an adult with an advanced solid tumor such as melanoma, head and neck, liver or kidney cancer.

The J gene is TRBJ1-4, the V gene TRBV10-1; possibly TRBD1 for D (5 bases). Per germline, CDR1 WNHNN and CDR2 SYGVQD (reference sequence). Trimming pared 8 bases from V and 6 bases from J, leaving 10 bases between. This CDR3 region has 12 residues. In nucleotides, the CDR3 is TGCGCCAGCGGGACGGGGGATGAAAAACTGTTTTTT. Encoded protein: CASGTGDEKLFF.

This chain joins TRBV6-1 and TRBJ1-6; no definite D call. CDR1 and CDR2 (germline): MNHNS, SASEGT. Trimming shortened V by 4 bases and J by 2 bases, and 15 bases separated the two germline ends. The CDR3 extends over 17 amino acids. The CDR3 DNA sequence: TGTGCCAGCAGTGCGTTGACCCGAGCTCCCTATAATTCACCCCTCCACTTT. This encodes CASSALTRAPYNSPLHF.

CDR3 nucleotides: TGTGCCTGGAGTGTAGGAGGGGGAGGTGAAAAACTGTTTTTT. Amino acid sequence: CAWSVGGGGEKLFF. The chain combines TRBV30 with TRBJ1-4; possible D gene TRBD1, 6 bases. The germline gives CDR1 GTSNPN, CDR2 SVGIG (reference sequence). This CDR3 region has 14 residues. Trimming pared 0 bases from V and 7 bases from J, leaving 12 bases between.

This clone was observed once. This chain connects TRBV6-5 to TRBJ2-1; 10 nucleotides match TRBD2. V gave up 4 bases and J gave up 10 bases; unmatched junction bases: 10. Germline CDR1 MNHEY, CDR2 SVGAGI. This CDR3 contains 15 residues. The CDR3 is CASSSSGRAFWEQFF. CDR3 bases: TGTGCCAGCAGTTCAAGCGGGAGGGCCTTCTGGGAGCAGTTCTTC.

The chain has TRBV6-1 and TRBJ2-3, with D tentatively TRBD1 or TRBD2 (5 bases each). The germline V gene encodes CDR1 MNHNS and CDR2 SASEGT. This CDR3 region has 14 residues. V lost 6 bases, J lost 3 bases, and 13 bases lay in between. The chain's CDR3 is CASRRGGITDTQYF. The CDR3 nucleotides are TGTGCCAGCAGGAGGGGTGGGATTACAGATACGCAGTATTTT.

The chain couples TRBV15 to TRBJ2-7, with 9 bases identical to TRBD1. The CDR3 sequence is 15 residues long. Germline assignment: CDR1 LNHNV and CDR2 YYDKDF (reference sequence). The J segment lost 2 bases and the V segment lost 5 bases, leaving 7 bases of the junction unmatched. The CDR3 coding sequence is TGTGCCACCAGCCCCGGGACAGGGCCTACCTACGAGCAGTACTTC. This codes for CATSPGTGPTYEQYF.

The rearrangement links TRBV19 to TRBJ2-7; D is possibly TRBD1 (6 bases). Germline V gives CDR1 LNHDA, CDR2 SQIVND (reference sequence). V lost 5 bases and J 4 bases, leaving 18 bases between the germline ends. There are 15 residues in the CDR3. The CDR3 spells CASSFDSRGIYEQYF. Written as DNA, the CDR3 is TGTGCCAGTAGTTTTGACAGTAGGGGGATTTACGAGCAGTACTTC.

This chain joins TRBV21-1 and TRBJ1-1; the table's D call, TRBD1, has no DNA check behind it. TRBV21-1 represents a pseudogene. CDR3 size: 16 residues. CDR3 nucleotide sequence: TGTGCCAGCAGCAGCATCCCCGGGACATTGAATACTGAAGCTTTCTTT. It translates to CASSSIPGTLNTEAFF.

The J gene is TRBJ2-1, the V gene TRBV29-1; D is ambiguous. Germline V CDR1 and CDR2: SQVTM, ANQGSEA. The CDR3 consists of 12 residues. Trimming removed 8 bases at V and 0 bases at J, with 8 bases between. The CDR3: CSMAASYNEQFF. As DNA, the CDR3 is TGCAGCATGGCAGCCTCCTACAATGAGCAGTTCTTC.

CDR3 coding DNA: TGTGCCAGCAACGTTAGGGGACCTTACTACGAGCAGTACTTC. The encoded protein is CASNVRGPYYEQYF. J is TRBJ2-7 and V is TRBV2, with D perhaps TRBD1 or TRBD2 (5 bases each). Trimming pared 7 bases from V and 3 bases from J, leaving 16 bases between. The CDR3 runs to 14 residues. Germline CDR1 is SNHLY and CDR2 is FYNNEI.